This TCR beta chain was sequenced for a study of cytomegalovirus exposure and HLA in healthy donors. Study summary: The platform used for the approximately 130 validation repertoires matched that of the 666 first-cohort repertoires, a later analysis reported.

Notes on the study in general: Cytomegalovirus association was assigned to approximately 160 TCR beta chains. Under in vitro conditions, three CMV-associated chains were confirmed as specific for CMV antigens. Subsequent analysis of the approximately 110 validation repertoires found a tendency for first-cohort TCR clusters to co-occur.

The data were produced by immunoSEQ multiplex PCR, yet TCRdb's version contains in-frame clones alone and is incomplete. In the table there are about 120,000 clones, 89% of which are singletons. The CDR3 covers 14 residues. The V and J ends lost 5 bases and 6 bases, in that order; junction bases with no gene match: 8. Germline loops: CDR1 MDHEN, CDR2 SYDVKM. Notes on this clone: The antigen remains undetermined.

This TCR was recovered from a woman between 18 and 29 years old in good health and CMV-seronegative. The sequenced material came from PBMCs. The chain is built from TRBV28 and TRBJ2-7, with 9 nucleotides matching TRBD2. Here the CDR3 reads CASSLTSGYSEQYF. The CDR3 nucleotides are TGTGCCAGCAGTCTAACTAGCGGGTACTCCGAGCAGTACTTC.